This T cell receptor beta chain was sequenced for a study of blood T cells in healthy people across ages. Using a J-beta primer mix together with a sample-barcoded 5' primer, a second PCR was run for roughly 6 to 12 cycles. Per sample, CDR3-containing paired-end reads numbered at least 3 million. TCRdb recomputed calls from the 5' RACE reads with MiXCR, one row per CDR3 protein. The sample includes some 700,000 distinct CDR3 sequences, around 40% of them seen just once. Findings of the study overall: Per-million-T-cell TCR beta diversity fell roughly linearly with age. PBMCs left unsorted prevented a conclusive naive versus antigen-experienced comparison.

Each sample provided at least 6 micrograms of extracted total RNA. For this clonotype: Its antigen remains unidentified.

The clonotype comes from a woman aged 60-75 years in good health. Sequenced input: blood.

The CDR3: CASSRIVGGHPKEQYF. The CDR3 DNA follows: TGTGCCAGCAGCCGCATCGTCGGGGGCCATCCTAAGGAGCAGTACTTC. This sequence joins TRBV7-3 and TRBJ2-7; D could derive from TRBD1 or TRBD2 (6 bases each). The V gene's germline CDR1 is SGHTA and CDR2 FQGTGA. The CDR3 length is 16 residues. The V and J ends lost 5 bases and 7 bases respectively, with 24 bases between them.